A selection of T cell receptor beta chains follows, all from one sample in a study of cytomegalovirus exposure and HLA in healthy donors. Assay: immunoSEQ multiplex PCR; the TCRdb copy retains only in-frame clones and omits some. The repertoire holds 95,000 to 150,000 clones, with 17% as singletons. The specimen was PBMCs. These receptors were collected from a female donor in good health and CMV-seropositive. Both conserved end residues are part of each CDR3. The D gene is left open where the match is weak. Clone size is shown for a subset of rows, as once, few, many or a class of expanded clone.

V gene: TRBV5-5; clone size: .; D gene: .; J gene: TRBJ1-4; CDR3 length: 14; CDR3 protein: CASSSRATNEKLFF; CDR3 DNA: TGTGCCAGCAGCTCTCGTGCAACTAATGAAAAACTGTTTTTT
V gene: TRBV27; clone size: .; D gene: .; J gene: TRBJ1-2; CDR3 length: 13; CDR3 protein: CASSLGGAYGYTF; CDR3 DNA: TGTGCCAGCAGTTTAGGTGGGGCCTATGGCTACACCTTC
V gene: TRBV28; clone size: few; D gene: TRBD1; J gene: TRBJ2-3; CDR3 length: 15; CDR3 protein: CASREAGQGTDTQYF; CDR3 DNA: TGTGCCAGCAGGGAAGCGGGACAGGGGACGGATACGCAGTATTTT
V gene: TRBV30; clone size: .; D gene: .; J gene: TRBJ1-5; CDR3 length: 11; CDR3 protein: CAWSAGVTQHF; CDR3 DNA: TGTGCCTGGAGCGCGGGAGTAACCCAGCATTTT
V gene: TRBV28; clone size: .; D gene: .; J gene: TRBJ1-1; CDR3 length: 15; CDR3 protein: CASRVSGIMNTEAFF; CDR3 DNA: TGTGCCAGCAGAGTATCAGGGATTATGAACACTGAAGCTTTCTTT
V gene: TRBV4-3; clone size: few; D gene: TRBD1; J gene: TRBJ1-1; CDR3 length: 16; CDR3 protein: CASSHTPDRANTEAFF; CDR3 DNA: TGCGCCAGCAGCCATACACCTGACAGGGCGAACACTGAAGCTTTCTTT
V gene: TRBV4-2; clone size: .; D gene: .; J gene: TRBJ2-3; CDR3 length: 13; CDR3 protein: CASSKTAEDTQYF; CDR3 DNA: TGTGCCAGCAGCAAAACCGCGGAAGATACGCAGTATTTT
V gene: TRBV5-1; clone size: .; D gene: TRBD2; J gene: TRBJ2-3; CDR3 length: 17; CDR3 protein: CASSLAGTSASTDTQYF; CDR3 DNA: TGCGCCAGCAGCTTGGCTGGGACTAGCGCTAGCACAGATACGCAGTATTTT
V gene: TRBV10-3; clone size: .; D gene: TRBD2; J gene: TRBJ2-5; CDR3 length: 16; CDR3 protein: CAIRDGGRGVQETQYF; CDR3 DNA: TGTGCCATCAGGGACGGAGGGCGGGGGGTCCAAGAGACCCAGTACTTC
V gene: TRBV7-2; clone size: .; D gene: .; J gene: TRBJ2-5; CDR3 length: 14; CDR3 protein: CASSFFTGQETQYF; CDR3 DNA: TGTGCCAGCAGCTTTTTCACAGGCCAAGAGACCCAGTACTTC
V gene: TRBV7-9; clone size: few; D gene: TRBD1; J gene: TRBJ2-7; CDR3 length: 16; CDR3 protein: CASSSSSGTGFYEQYF; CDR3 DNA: TGTGCCAGCAGCTCCTCCTCCGGGACAGGGTTCTACGAGCAGTACTTC
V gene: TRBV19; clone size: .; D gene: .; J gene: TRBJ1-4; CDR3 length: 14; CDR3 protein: CASTSGGSNEKLFF; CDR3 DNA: TGTGCCAGTACCTCGGGGGGATCCAATGAAAAACTGTTTTTT
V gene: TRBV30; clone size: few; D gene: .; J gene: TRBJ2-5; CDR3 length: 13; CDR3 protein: CAWSVRGGETQYF; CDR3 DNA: TGTGCCTGGAGTGTTCGGGGAGGAGAGACCCAGTACTTC
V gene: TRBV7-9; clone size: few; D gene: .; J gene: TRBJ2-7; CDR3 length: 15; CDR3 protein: CASSLQSRVAYEQYF; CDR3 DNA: TGTGCCAGCAGCTTACAGTCGCGGGTGGCCTACGAGCAGTACTTC
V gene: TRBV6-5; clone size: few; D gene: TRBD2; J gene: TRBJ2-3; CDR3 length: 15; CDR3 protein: CASSYSGGSTDTQYF; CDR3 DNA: TGTGCCAGCAGCTATTCCGGGGGGAGCACAGATACGCAGTATTTT
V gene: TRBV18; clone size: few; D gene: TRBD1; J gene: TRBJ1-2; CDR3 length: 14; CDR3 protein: CASSPQGALNGYTF; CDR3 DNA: TGTGCCAGCTCACCACAGGGGGCTTTAAATGGCTACACCTTC
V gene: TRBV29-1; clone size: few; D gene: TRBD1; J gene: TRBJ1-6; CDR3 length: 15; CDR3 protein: CSVQLVGQGNSPLHF; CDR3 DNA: TGCAGCGTTCAATTAGTGGGACAGGGGAATTCACCCCTCCACTTT
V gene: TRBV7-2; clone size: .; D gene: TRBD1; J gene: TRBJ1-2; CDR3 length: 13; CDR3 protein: CASSSGQNYGYTF; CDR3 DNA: TGTGCCAGCAGCTCGGGACAGAACTATGGCTACACCTTC
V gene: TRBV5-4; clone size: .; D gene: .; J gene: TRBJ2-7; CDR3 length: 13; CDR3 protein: CASSPDWNYEQYF; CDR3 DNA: TGTGCCAGCAGCCCGGACTGGAACTACGAGCAGTACTTC
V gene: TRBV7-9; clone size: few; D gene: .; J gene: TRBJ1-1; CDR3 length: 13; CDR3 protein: CASSRRGNTEAFF; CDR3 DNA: TGTGCCAGCAGCCGGCGAGGGAACACTGAAGCTTTCTTT
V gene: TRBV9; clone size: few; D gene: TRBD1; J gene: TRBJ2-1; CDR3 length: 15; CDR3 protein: CASSAGQGAFNEQFF; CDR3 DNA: TGTGCCAGCAGCGCCGGACAGGGGGCTTTCAATGAGCAGTTCTTC
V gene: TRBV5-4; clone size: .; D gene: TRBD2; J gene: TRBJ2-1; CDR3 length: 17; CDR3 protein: CASSPWSLAGGPNEQFF; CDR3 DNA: TGTGCCAGCAGCCCGTGGTCGCTAGCGGGGGGACCTAATGAGCAGTTCTTC
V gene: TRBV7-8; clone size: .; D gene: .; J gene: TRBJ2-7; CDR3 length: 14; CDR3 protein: CASSLEQVLYEQYF; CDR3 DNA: TGTGCCAGCAGCTTAGAGCAGGTCCTCTACGAGCAGTACTTC
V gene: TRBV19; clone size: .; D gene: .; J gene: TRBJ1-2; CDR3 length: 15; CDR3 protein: CASSIEGRPSYGYTF; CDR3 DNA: TGTGCCAGTAGTATAGAAGGCAGGCCATCCTATGGCTACACCTTC
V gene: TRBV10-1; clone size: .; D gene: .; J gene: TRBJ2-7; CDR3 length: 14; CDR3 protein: CASSDPREPYEQYF; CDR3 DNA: TGCGCCAGCAGTGACCCGAGGGAACCCTACGAGCAGTACTTC
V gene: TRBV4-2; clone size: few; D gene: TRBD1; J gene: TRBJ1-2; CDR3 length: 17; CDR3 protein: CASSRATGTGGNYGYTF; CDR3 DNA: TGTGCCAGCAGCCGAGCAACCGGGACAGGGGGAAACTATGGCTACACCTTC
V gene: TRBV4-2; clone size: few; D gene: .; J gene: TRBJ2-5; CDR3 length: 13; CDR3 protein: CASSRDRQETQYF; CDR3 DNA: TGTGCCAGCAGCCGCGACAGGCAAGAGACCCAGTACTTC
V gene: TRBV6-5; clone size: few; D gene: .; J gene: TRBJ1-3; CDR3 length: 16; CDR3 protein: CASSYSTGTSGNTIYF; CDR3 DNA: TGTGCCAGCAGTTACTCTACAGGGACCTCTGGAAACACCATATATTTT
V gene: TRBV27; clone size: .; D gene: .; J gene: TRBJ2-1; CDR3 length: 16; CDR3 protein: CASSLSVGTSYNEQFF; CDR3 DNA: TGTGCCAGCAGTTTATCAGTTGGGACTTCCTACAATGAGCAGTTCTTC
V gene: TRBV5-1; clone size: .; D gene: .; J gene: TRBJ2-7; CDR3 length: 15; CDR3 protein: CASSLAGTQYYEQYF; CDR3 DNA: TGCGCCAGCAGCTTAGCCGGGACACAATACTACGAGCAGTACTTC
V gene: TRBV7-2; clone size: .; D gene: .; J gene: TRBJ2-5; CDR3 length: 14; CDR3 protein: CASSASWVQETQYF; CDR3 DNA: TGTGCCAGCAGCGCTAGCTGGGTACAAGAGACCCAGTACTTC
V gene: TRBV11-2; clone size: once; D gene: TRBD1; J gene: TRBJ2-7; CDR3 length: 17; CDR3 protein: CASSFLRDRGVSYEQYF; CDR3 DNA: TGTGCCAGCAGCTTTCTCCGGGACAGGGGGGTCTCCTACGAGCAGTACTTC
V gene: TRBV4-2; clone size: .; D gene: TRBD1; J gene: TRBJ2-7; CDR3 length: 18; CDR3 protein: CASSQYDFRTGGSYEQYF; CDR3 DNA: TGTGCCAGCAGCCAATATGATTTCCGGACAGGGGGAAGTTACGAGCAGTACTTC
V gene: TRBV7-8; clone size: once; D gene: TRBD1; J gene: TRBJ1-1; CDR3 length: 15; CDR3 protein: CASSLVVRGSTEAFF; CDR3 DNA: TGTGCCAGCAGCTTAGTTGTCAGGGGGTCCACTGAAGCTTTCTTT
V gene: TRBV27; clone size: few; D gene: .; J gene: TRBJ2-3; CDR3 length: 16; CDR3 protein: CASSLMEGLTTDTQYF; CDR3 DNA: TGTGCCAGCAGTTTAATGGAGGGGCTAACCACAGATACGCAGTATTTT
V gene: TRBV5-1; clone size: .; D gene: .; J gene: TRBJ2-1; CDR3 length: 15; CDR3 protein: CASSLSVSSYNEQFF; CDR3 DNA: TGCGCCAGCTCCTTGTCGGTGAGCTCCTACAATGAGCAGTTCTTC
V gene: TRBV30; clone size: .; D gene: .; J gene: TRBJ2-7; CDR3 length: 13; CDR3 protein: CAWSGSGPYEQYF; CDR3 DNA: TGTGCCTGGAGCGGTAGCGGTCCCTACGAGCAGTACTTC
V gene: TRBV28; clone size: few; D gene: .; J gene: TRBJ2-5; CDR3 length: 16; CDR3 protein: CATWSRGDNSLGTQYF; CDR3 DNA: TGTGCCACCTGGAGCAGAGGGGACAACTCACTTGGGACCCAGTACTTC
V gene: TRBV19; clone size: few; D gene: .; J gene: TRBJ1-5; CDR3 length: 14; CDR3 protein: CASGMGPPYQPQHF; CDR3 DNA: TGTGCCAGCGGAATGGGCCCACCCTATCAGCCCCAGCATTTT
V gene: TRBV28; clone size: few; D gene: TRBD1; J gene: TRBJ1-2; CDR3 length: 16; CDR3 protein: CASTFDGRGTDYGYTF; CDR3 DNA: TGTGCCAGCACTTTTGACGGCAGGGGGACGGACTATGGCTACACCTTC
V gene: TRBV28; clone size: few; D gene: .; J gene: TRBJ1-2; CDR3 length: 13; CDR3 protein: CASISGGNYGYTF; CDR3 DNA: TGTGCCAGCATTTCGGGGGGTAACTATGGCTACACCTTC
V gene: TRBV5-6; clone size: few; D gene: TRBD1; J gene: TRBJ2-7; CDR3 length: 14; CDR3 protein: CASSSDRDSNEQYF; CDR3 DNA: TGTGCCAGCAGCTCCGACAGGGATAGCAACGAGCAGTACTTC
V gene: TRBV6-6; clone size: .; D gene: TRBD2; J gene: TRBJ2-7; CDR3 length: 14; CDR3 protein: CASTLMAGAREQYF; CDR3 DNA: TGTGCCAGCACCTTAATGGCGGGAGCACGCGAGCAGTACTTC
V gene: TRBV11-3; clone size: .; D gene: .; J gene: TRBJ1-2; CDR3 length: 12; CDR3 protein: CASSLDDYGYTF; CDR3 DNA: TGTGCCAGCAGCTTAGACGACTATGGCTACACCTTC
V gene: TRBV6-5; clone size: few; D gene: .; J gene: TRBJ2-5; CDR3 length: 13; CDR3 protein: CASSGTLQETQYF; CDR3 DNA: TGTGCCAGCAGCGGGACACTTCAAGAGACCCAGTACTTC
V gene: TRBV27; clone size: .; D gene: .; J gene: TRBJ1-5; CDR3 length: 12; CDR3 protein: CASSTLNQPQHF; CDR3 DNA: TGTGCCAGCAGTACATTAAATCAGCCCCAGCATTTT
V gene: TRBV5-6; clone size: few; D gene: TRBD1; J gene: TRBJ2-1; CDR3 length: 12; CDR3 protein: CASSPGQGEQFF; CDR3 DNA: TGTGCCAGCAGCCCCGGACAGGGCGAGCAGTTCTTC
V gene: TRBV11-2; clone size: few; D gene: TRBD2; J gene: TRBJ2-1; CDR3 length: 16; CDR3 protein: CASSSPGLAGAREQFF; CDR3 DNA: TGTGCCAGCAGCTCGCCGGGACTAGCGGGGGCTAGGGAGCAGTTCTTC
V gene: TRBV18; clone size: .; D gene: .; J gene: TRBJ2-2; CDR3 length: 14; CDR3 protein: CASSPGDISGELFF; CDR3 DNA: TGTGCCAGCTCACCGGGCGATATCTCCGGGGAGCTGTTTTTT
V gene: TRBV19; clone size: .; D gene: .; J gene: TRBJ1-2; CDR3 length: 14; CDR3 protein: CASSSGTAFYGYTF; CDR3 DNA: TGTGCCAGTAGCAGCGGGACCGCTTTTTATGGCTACACCTTC
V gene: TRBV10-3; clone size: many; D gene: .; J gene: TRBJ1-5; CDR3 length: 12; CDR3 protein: CAKRETYQPQHF; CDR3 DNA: TGTGCCAAACGGGAGACCTATCAGCCCCAGCATTTT
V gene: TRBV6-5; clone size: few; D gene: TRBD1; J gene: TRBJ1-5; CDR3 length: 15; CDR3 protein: CASSPGTGVNQPQHF; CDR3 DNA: TGTGCCAGCAGTCCGGGGACAGGGGTCAATCAGCCCCAGCATTTT
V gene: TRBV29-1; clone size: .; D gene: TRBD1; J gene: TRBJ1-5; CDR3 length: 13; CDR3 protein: CSVGGTGDQPQHF; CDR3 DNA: TGCAGCGTTGGGGGGACAGGGGATCAGCCCCAGCATTTT
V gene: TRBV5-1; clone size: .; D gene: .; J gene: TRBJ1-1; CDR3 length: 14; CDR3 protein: CASSLDPGNTEAFF; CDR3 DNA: TGCGCCAGCAGCTTGGACCCAGGTAACACTGAAGCTTTCTTT